The 3 T cell receptor beta chains reported below all come from one sample, sequenced in a study of human T cells and chemical hapten exposure. TCRdb called the RACE reads again in MiXCR, with one record for every CDR3 protein. The sample consists of around 380,000 distinct CDR3 sequences, approximately 5% of them appearing once. Time point in this sample: patch test 1, 2 weeks after DPC sensitization. Sample treatment: therapeutic diphenylcyclopropenone sensitization with weekly scalp DPC. The sample consisted of whole blood, taken in connection with sensitization to the hapten diphenylcyclopropenone (DPC). The receptors originated from a woman aged 45-60 years with alopecia areata. Some clones in this sample may be carry-over from other donors' samples.

This clonotype was recorded at least ten times. The rearrangement joins TRBV20-1 to TRBJ2-6; D not resolved. V gave up 0 bases and J gave up 2 bases, with 5 bases separating them. The V gene's germline CDR1 is DFQATT and CDR2 SNEGSKA (reference sequence). CDR3 size: 14 residues. As DNA, the CDR3 is TGCAGTGCTAGAGAAGGGACTGGGGCCAACGTCCTGACTTTC. Residues: CSAREGTGANVLTF.

A note on this clonotype: One end of the junction fails to match germline, which may point to a read error. This chain uses TRBV5-6 with TRBJ2-2, with 10 bases matching TRBD2. This CDR3 is built from 15 residues. CDR1 and CDR2 (germline): SGHDT, YYEEEE. The CDR3: CASSLTSGNAGELFF. CDR3 in DNA: TGTGCCAGCAGCTTGACTAGCGGGAACGCCGGGGAGCTGTTTTTT. The whole variable domain, filled in from reference TRBV5-6 and TRBJ2-2, reads DAGVTQSPTHLIKTRGQQVTLRCSPKSGHDTVSWYQQALGQGPQFIFQYYEEEERQRGNFPDRFSGHQFPNYSSELNVNALLLGDSALYLCASSLTSGNAGELFFGEGSRLTVL.

This clonotype was recorded a few times. This chain joins TRBV28 and TRBJ1-3, with 8 bases aligning to TRBD1. Germline V gene data show CDR1 as MDHEN and CDR2 as SYDVKM. With V trimmed by 6 bases and J by 9 bases, 16 bases remained unmatched. The CDR3 runs to 16 residues. This chain's CDR3 is CASSPYTTGGGGTIYF. The CDR3 coding sequence is TGTGCCAGCAGCCCGTATACCACAGGGGGAGGAGGCACCATATATTTT.